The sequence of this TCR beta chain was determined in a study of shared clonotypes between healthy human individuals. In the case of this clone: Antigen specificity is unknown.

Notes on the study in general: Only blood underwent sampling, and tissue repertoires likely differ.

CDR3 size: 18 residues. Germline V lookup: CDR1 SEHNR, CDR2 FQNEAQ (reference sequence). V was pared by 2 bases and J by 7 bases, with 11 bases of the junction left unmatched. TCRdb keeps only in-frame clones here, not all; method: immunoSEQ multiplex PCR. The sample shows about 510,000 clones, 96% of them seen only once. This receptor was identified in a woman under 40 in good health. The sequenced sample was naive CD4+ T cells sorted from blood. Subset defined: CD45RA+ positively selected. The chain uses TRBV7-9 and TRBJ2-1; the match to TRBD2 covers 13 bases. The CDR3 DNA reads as TGTGCCAGCAGCTTAACCCTCTGGACTAGCGGGGGAAAGAATGAGCAGTTCTTC. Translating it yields CASSLTLWTSGGKNEQFF. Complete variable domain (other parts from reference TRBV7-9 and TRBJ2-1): DTGVSQNPRHKITKRGQNVTFRCDPISEHNRLYWYRQTLGQGPEFLTYFQNEAQLEKSRLLSDRFSAERPKGSFSTLEIQRTEQGDSAMYLCASSLTLWTSGGKNEQFFGPGTRLTVL.